The present TCR beta chain was sequenced within a study of blood T cells in healthy people across ages. Overall study context: When template switching was applied, about one barcoded beta molecule was captured per two T cells.

The second PCR ran about 6 to 12 cycles with a sample-barcoded 5' primer and J-beta primers. TCRdb passed the 5' RACE reads through MiXCR, listing each CDR3 protein once. Counted here are 910,000 or so distinct CDR3 sequences, approximately 50% occurring once; the ten biggest clones make up roughly 23%. The CDR3 extends over 18 amino acids. Looked up from germline, CDR1 is SGHRS and CDR2 is YFSETQ. With each sample, at least 5.5 micrograms of total RNA were extracted. The sequence derives from a woman aged 60-75 years in good health. The sequencing input was blood. The rearrangement links TRBV5-1 to TRBJ2-5; D possibly corresponds to TRBD1 (6 bases). The end of the DNA aligns better with TRBJ2-7, so the J call may be wrong. DNA of the CDR3: TGCGCCAGCAGCTTGGCCAGCGGTCCCGGGACATTCTCCTACGAGCAGTACTTC. It codes for CASSLASGPGTFSYEQYF.